What follows are 23 T cell receptor beta chains derived from one specimen sequenced in a study of blood T cell repertoires in COVID-19 (dated by TCRdb to 2018 to 2021). Preparation of the library involved the immunoSEQ multiplex PCR assay. The table comes from immuneACCESS by way of TCRdb, which keeps in-frame sequences with V and J called. Part of the clones is missing from these tables; in studies checked, under half for an unresolved V gene and the rest for unknown reasons. This sample holds 150,000 to 200,000 clones; around 83% were observed only once. The ten most abundant clones make up approximately 1.4% of the sample. The sample taken for sequencing was peripheral blood. These receptors were obtained from a human donor in a cohort sampled during active COVID-19.

This chain joins TRBV18 and TRBJ2-3; 15 bases are shared with TRBD2. Germline CDR1 and CDR2: KGHSH and LQKENI. This CDR3 has 20 residues. J gave up 6 bases and V 7 bases, and 20 bases lay outside the gene matches. As DNA, the CDR3 is TGTGCCAGCTTGGGGGCTGACCCGGGACTAGCGGGAGGACGGCCGGATACGCAGTATTTT. This gives the protein CASLGADPGLAGGRPDTQYF.

This clone was picked up a small number of times. This chain connects TRBV7-2 to TRBJ1-5; D is undetermined. This CDR3 contains 17 residues. Germline V gene sequence: CDR1 SGHTA, CDR2 FQGNSA. Trimming removed 0 bases from V and 0 bases from J, with 12 bases in between. CDR3: CASSLAVASYSNQPQHF. The CDR3 DNA is TGTGCCAGCAGCTTAGCGGTCGCCAGTTATAGCAATCAGCCCCAGCATTTT. The full variable domain, rest sourced from reference TRBV7-2 and TRBJ1-5, is GAGVSQSPSNKVTEKGKDVELRCDPISGHTALYWYRQSLGQGLEFLIYFQGNSAPDKSGLPSDRFSAERTGGSVSTLTIQRTQQEDSAVYLCASSLAVASYSNQPQHFGDGTRLSIL.

The rearrangement links TRBV19 to TRBJ1-1, with 7 bases aligning to TRBD1. The CDR3 has 14 residues. The V gene's germline CDR1 is LNHDA and CDR2 SQIVND (reference sequence). V lost 5 bases, J lost 0 bases, and 3 bases stayed unmatched. CDR3 nucleotides: TGTGCCAGTAGTGAGGGACAGATGAACACTGAAGCTTTCTTT. Translating gives CASSEGQMNTEAFF.

The chain has TRBV11-2 and TRBJ1-2; no definite D call. Trimming removed 1 base from V and 8 bases from J, with 8 bases in between. Looked up from germline, CDR1 is SGHAT and CDR2 is FQNNGV. This CDR3 contains 12 residues. The CDR3 coding sequence is TGTGCCAGCAGCTTAGCGAGTAAGGGCTACACCTTC. As protein: CASSLASKGYTF.

This clone appeared a few times. The chain combines TRBV20-1 with TRBJ1-3; D gene uncertain. CDR1 DFQATT and CDR2 SNEGSKA come from the germline V gene (reference sequence). The germline V and J ends were trimmed by 5 bases and 7 bases, with 9 bases remaining between them. CDR3 size: 11 residues. CDR3 sequence reads: CSARVANTIYF. The CDR3 nucleotides read TGCAGTGCTCGTGTTGCGAACACCATATATTTT.

The V call is TRBV7-9, the J call TRBJ2-5, with D uncertain. The CDR3 is 16 amino acids. Trimming removed 2 bases at V and 1 base at J, with 14 bases between. Germline V CDR1 and CDR2: SEHNR, FQNEAQ (reference sequence). Written as DNA, the CDR3 is TGTGCCAGCAGCTTACCCACGCTACGTTCCCAAGAGACCCAGTACTTC. Protein: CASSLPTLRSQETQYF.

This chain joins TRBV4-3 and TRBJ2-5; no clear D. V was cut by 0 bases and J by 4 bases, with 12 bases left in between. This CDR3 contains 15 residues. From germline, CDR1 is LGHNA and CDR2 YSLEER. The CDR3: CASSQDLTAGETQYF. Here the CDR3 DNA reads TGCGCCAGCAGCCAAGATCTGACGGCAGGAGAGACCCAGTACTTC.

This chain connects TRBV12-3 or TRBV12-4 to TRBJ2-3; 11 bases match TRBD1. The CDR3 contains 13 residues. V trimming: 10 bases; J trimming: 4 bases; junction bases outside the gene matches: 4. The CDR3 spells CATGQGASDTQYF. The DNA of the CDR3 is TGTGCCACCGGACAGGGGGCGTCAGATACGCAGTATTTT.

The chain employs TRBV6-1 and TRBJ1-2; the match to TRBD1 covers 8 bases. With V trimmed by 1 base and J by 4 bases, 5 bases remained unmatched. The CDR3 is made up of 15 amino acids. Germline V gene sequence: CDR1 MNHNS, CDR2 SASEGT. CDR3: CASSEEQGAGYGYTF. The CDR3 coding sequence is TGTGCCAGCAGTGAAGAGCAGGGGGCCGGCTATGGCTACACCTTC.

The CDR3 protein is CASSLRDRGSLHYEQYF. The CDR3 DNA follows: TGTGCCAGCAGTTTGCGGGACAGGGGTAGTTTACACTACGAGCAGTACTTC. The V and J genes are TRBV27 and TRBJ2-7, with 10 bases that match TRBD1. V shed 3 bases, J shed 3 bases, and the junction held 11 bases outside the gene matches. Germline CDR1 and CDR2: MNHEY and SMNVEV (reference sequence). CDR3 length: 17 residues.

The rearrangement links TRBV7-3 to TRBJ2-1; 8 bases map to TRBD1. CDR1 and CDR2 from the germline V gene are SGHTA and FQGTGA. CDR3 length: 13 amino acids. The V gene end was trimmed by 2 bases and the J gene end by 6 bases; junction bases not matched to a gene: 0. The CDR3 DNA reads TGTGCCAGCAGCTTAGGACAGGGCAATGAGCAGTTCTTC. Its translation is CASSLGQGNEQFF.

The chain recombines TRBV19 with TRBJ2-3, with TRBD1 matching over 8 bases. The V gene's germline CDR1 is LNHDA and CDR2 SQIVND (reference sequence). The CDR3 sequence is 14 residues long. V was pared by 5 bases and J by 4 bases, with 5 bases of the junction left unmatched. The CDR3 DNA sequence: TGTGCCAGTAGTGCTTCGACAGGGGCAGATACGCAGTATTTT. Its translation is CASSASTGADTQYF.

The chain combines TRBV6-5 with TRBJ2-5; 8 bases align to TRBD2. This CDR3 is 14 amino acids long. The germline V gene has CDR1 MNHEY and CDR2 SVGAGI. V gave up 10 bases and J gave up 0 bases; unmatched junction bases: 7. CDR3 protein: CATMKRGYQETQYF. CDR3 coding DNA: TGTGCCACCATGAAGCGGGGGTACCAAGAGACCCAGTACTTC.

This clone was recorded once. The J gene is TRBJ2-7, the V gene TRBV19, with 8 bases matching TRBD1. Per the germline V gene, CDR1 is LNHDA and CDR2 is SQIVND (reference sequence). CDR3 length equals 15 residues. V dropped 5 bases and J dropped 2; count of bases not matched to a gene: 8. The CDR3 is CASSLGQGITYEQYF. The CDR3 region has the DNA TGTGCCAGTAGTCTCGGACAGGGTATAACCTACGAGCAGTACTTC.

The chain couples TRBV11-2 to TRBJ1-4, with D unresolved. Germline values: CDR1 SGHAT, CDR2 FQNNGV. The CDR3 has 15 amino acids. V was trimmed by 7 bases and J by 8 bases, leaving 20 bases between them. The CDR3 DNA is TGTGCCAGCAAATCCCCTGGGGAGTTTGGGGAAAAACTGTTTTTT. As protein: CASKSPGEFGEKLFF.

The rearrangement joins TRBV19 to TRBJ2-7; D not certain. The germline gives CDR1 LNHDA, CDR2 SQIVND (reference sequence). With 6 bases removed from V and 0 bases from J, the gap between germline ends came to 9 bases. The CDR3 runs 13 residues. CDR3: CASSQTPSYEQYF. The CDR3 nucleotides read TGTGCCAGTAGCCAGACACCCTCCTACGAGCAGTACTTC.

V gene TRBV20-1 combines with J gene TRBJ2-7; D might be TRBD1 (6 bases). Trimming removed 3 bases from V and 3 bases from J, with 9 bases in between. This CDR3 comprises 12 residues. CDR1 and CDR2 from the germline V gene are DFQATT and SNEGSKA (reference sequence). CDR3 coding DNA: TGCAGTGCTAGTGGGGACAACTACGAGCAGTACTTC. It specifies CSASGDNYEQYF.

About this clone: Other DNA sequences in the same sample also yield this CDR3. This chain uses TRBV7-3 with TRBJ2-6, with D possibly matching TRBD1 (6 bases). Trimming removed 3 bases from V and 4 bases from J, with 10 bases in between. The CDR3 sequence is 15 residues long. Germline V gene data show CDR1 as SGHTA and CDR2 as FQGTGA. The chain's CDR3 is CASSFRGSGANVLTF. The CDR3 nucleotides read TGTGCCAGCAGCTTCAGGGGCTCCGGGGCCAACGTCCTGACTTTC.

CDR3 nucleotides: TGCGCCAGCAGCCAAGGATCCAAGGGGATAGTGGGCAATGAGCAGTTCTTC. It encodes CASSQGSKGIVGNEQFF. The J gene is TRBJ2-1, the V gene TRBV4-3, with a tentative D call TRBD1 (5 bases). The V and J ends lost 1 base and 6 bases respectively, with 19 bases between them. The germline CDR1 and CDR2 sequences are LGHNA and YSLEER. The CDR3 spans 17 residues.

This chain joins TRBV28 and TRBJ1-1, with TRBD1 matching 10 bases. The germline CDR1 and CDR2 sequences are MDHEN and SYDVKM. The V segment lost 3 bases and the J segment 5 bases; nucleotides outside the gene matches: 9. The CDR3 consists of 16 residues. CDR3 region: CASSFRQGAPRTEAFF. CDR3 sequence (DNA): TGTGCCAGCAGTTTCCGACAGGGGGCCCCGAGGACTGAAGCTTTCTTT.

This clone is a singleton in its sample. This chain uses TRBV6-5 with TRBJ2-7, with 8 nucleotides matching TRBD1. J was trimmed by 0 bases and V by 6 bases; bases with no gene match: 4. This CDR3 region has 14 residues. Per the germline V gene, CDR1 is MNHEY and CDR2 is SVGAGI. The CDR3 DNA reads TGTGCCAGCAGAGACAGGGGCCTCTCCTACGAGCAGTACTTC. This translates into CASRDRGLSYEQYF.

The V gene is TRBV2, the J gene TRBJ1-1, with D tentatively TRBD1 (5 bases). CDR1 and CDR2 from the germline V gene are SNHLY and FYNNEI. The germline V and J ends were trimmed by 6 bases and 8 bases, with 19 bases remaining between them. This CDR3 is built from 14 residues. The CDR3 loop reads CASRADSYGAEAFF. CDR3 DNA: TGTGCCAGCAGAGCCGACAGCTACGGAGCCGAAGCTTTCTTT.

This chain connects TRBV7-9 to TRBJ1-2; TRBD1 aligns across 8 bases. V shed 5 bases and J 0 bases; nucleotides not matched to a gene: 5. The CDR3 loop spans 15 amino acids. Per germline, CDR1 SEHNR and CDR2 FQNEAQ (reference sequence). CDR3 coding DNA: TGTGCCAGCAGCATCCGGGACAGGACTAACTATGGCTACACCTTC. As protein: CASSIRDRTNYGYTF.